Following are 2 T cell receptor beta chains from one sample sequenced in a study of breast tumors, draining lymph nodes, adjacent tissues. Each CDR3 protein gets one entry after TCRdb re-called the multiplex PCR reads with MiXCR. The data hold approximately 210,000 distinct CDR3 sequences, with around 34% observed a single time. Axillary draining lymph nodes of breast cancer patients supplied the node samples. Source material: axillary lymph node tissue. These TCRs come from a female donor with breast cancer. Some clones in this sample may be carry-over from other donors' samples.

The rearrangement links TRBV6-5 to TRBJ2-3; D is possibly TRBD2 (6 bases). Trimming cost V 2 bases and J 8 bases, with 20 bases left between them. There are 16 residues in the CDR3. Germline V gene data show CDR1 as MNHEY and CDR2 as SVGAGI. CDR3 amino acids: CASSYQPSETKGTQYF. The CDR3 coding sequence is TGTGCCAGCAGTTACCAACCTAGCGAGACTAAGGGTACGCAGTATTTT.

In this sample, this clonotype turned up once. A junction boundary mismatches the germline segment, possibly from a read error. The CDR3 nucleotides are TGTGCCAGTAGTATGCAGGGGGCAACTGAAGCTTTC. Protein product: CASSMQGATEAF. This chain links TRBV19 with TRBJ2-6; 8 bases agree with TRBD1. CDR1 LNHDA and CDR2 SQIVND come from the germline V gene (reference sequence). The CDR3 runs 12 residues.